The 15 T cell receptor beta chains in this list originate from one sample, sequenced in a study of T cells in Graves' hyperthyroidism and ophthalmopathy. Amplification of TCR beta CDR3 regions used RNA as the template. HTBI primers were used for first-round RT-PCR of the TCR CDR3. TCRdb reprocessed the multiplex PCR reads via MiXCR and lists one record per CDR3 protein. The sample includes roughly 720,000 distinct CDR3 sequences, roughly 17% of them seen just once. Sequencing was performed on blood. The receptors were gathered from a man aged 45-60 years with Graves' hyperthyroidism.

At least ten counts were recorded for this clonotype. The chain carries TRBV2 and TRBJ2-7; 10 nucleotides match TRBD2. The trim removed 5 bases at V and 3 bases at J, leaving 7 bases unmatched. The CDR3 consists of 15 residues. Germline V gives CDR1 SNHLY, CDR2 FYNNEI. The chain's CDR3 is CASSNPSGGIYEQYF. The CDR3 DNA reads TGTGCCAGCAGTAACCCTAGCGGGGGAATCTACGAGCAGTACTTC.

The sample holds a few counts of this clonotype. This chain connects TRBV20-1 to TRBJ2-1; 8 bases are a match to TRBD2. Looked up from germline, CDR1 is DFQATT and CDR2 is SNEGSKA (reference sequence). J gave up 5 bases and V 0 bases, and 9 bases lay outside the gene matches. The CDR3 has 16 amino acids. The CDR3: CSARDLGSGDNNEQFF. CDR3 DNA sequence: TGCAGTGCTAGAGATCTTGGTAGCGGGGATAACAATGAGCAGTTCTTC.

This clonotype was picked up many times. V is TRBV28 and J is TRBJ2-3, with no clear D. The CDR3 totals 13 residues. The V end was cut by 6 bases, the J end by 6 bases, with 13 bases between. The germline CDR1 and CDR2 sequences are MDHEN and SYDVKM. CDR3 bases: TGTGCCAGCAGACCGGACCCTGGGGATACGCAGTATTTT. Residues: CASRPDPGDTQYF.

This clonotype was seen many times. The chain couples TRBV2 to TRBJ1-2; no definite D call. Germline CDR1 is SNHLY and CDR2 is FYNNEI. Trimming left V 6 bases short and J 1 base short, with 9 bases between. This CDR3 contains 13 residues. The DNA of the CDR3 is TGTGCCAGCAGCTCGGGGATTAACTATGGCTACACCTTC. Amino acids: CASSSGINYGYTF.

Ten or more counts support this clonotype. V usage is TRBV19 and J usage is TRBJ1-2; D not resolved. V lost 5 bases to trimming and J lost 7 bases, with 11 bases between them. CDR1 is LNHDA, CDR2 SQIVND, per germline (reference sequence). The CDR3 is 12 residues long. The CDR3 bases are TGTGCCAGTAGTGCCCAGGTCGGTGGCTACACCTTC. Amino acids: CASSAQVGGYTF.

V and J are TRBV6-5 and TRBJ2-1, with D perhaps TRBD2 (5 bases). CDR3 length: 13 residues. Per the germline V gene, CDR1 is MNHEY and CDR2 is SVGAGI. The V end lost 0 bases, the J end lost 8 bases, and 8 bases lay between the germline ends. The CDR3 region is CASSYSGAYEQFF. The CDR3 DNA follows: TGTGCCAGCAGTTACTCGGGAGCTTATGAGCAGTTCTTC.

This clonotype came up a few times. At one boundary the junction diverges from the germline segment, which might be a read error. The J gene is TRBJ1-1, the V gene TRBV28; D is unclear. Germline CDR1 reads MDHEN; CDR2 reads SYDVKM. The CDR3 runs to 14 residues. The CDR3 DNA is TGTGCCAGCAGTTTGTTTACGTTGAACACTGATGCTTTCTTT. It codes for CASSLFTLNTDAFF.

This clonotype occurred many times. The chain uses TRBV27 and TRBJ2-1; D gene uncertain. V was shortened by 8 bases and J by 4 bases, with 9 bases between the two germline ends. The CDR3 has 12 amino acids. The germline V gene encodes CDR1 MNHEY and CDR2 SMNVEV (reference sequence). Here the CDR3 reads CASALVYNEQFF. CDR3 in DNA: TGTGCCAGCGCATTAGTATACAATGAGCAGTTCTTC.

The chain recombines TRBV18 with TRBJ2-1, with 7 bases lining up with TRBD2. Germline V gene data show CDR1 as KGHSH and CDR2 as LQKENI. The J segment lost 6 bases and the V segment lost 2 bases, leaving 4 bases of the junction unmatched. The CDR3 loop spans 14 amino acids. The CDR3 nucleotides are TGTGCCAGCTCACCAGGCGGGAGAAGCAATGAGCAGTTCTTC. This gives the protein CASSPGGRSNEQFF.

This clonotype was observed a handful of times. This may come from a read error, since a much larger clone is one base off. This chain uses TRBV5-6 with TRBJ2-2, with D unresolved. The CDR3 is 15 amino acids. V was pared by 7 bases and J by 2 bases, with 15 bases between. The germline V gene has CDR1 SGHDT and CDR2 YYEEEE. The CDR3 region is CASGFGVHNTGELFF. The CDR3 nucleotides are TGTGCCAGCGGGTTTGGGGTACATAACACCGGGGAGCTGTTTTTT.

In this sample, this clonotype turned up once. The V call is TRBV12-3 or TRBV12-4, the J call TRBJ2-2, with a possible D match to TRBD1 (5 bases). V was trimmed by 3 bases and J by 0 bases, leaving 8 bases between them. The CDR3 is 15 amino acids. The DNA for the CDR3 is TGTGCCAGCAGTTTCAAGGGGACGAACACCGGGGAGCTGTTTTTT. Translation: CASSFKGTNTGELFF.

This chain's CDR3 is CATSDSGHDEKLFF. DNA of the CDR3: TGTGCCACCAGTGACTCCGGACATGATGAAAAACTGTTTTTT. V gene TRBV24-1 combines with J gene TRBJ1-4, with D perhaps matching TRBD1 (5 bases). V lost 4 bases and J 6 bases, leaving 11 bases between the germline ends. The CDR3 contains 14 residues. Germline CDR1 KGHDR, CDR2 SFDVKD.

The chain has TRBV28 and TRBJ2-3; D is perhaps TRBD1 or TRBD2 (5 bases each). V was pared by 4 bases and J by 2 bases, with 16 bases between. This CDR3 comprises 16 residues. Germline values: CDR1 MDHEN, CDR2 SYDVKM. Here the CDR3 DNA reads TGTGCCAGCAGTTCCTATCTGGGACGAGCCACAGATACGCAGTATTTT. Protein: CASSSYLGRATDTQYF.

At least ten counts were recorded for this clonotype. The genes are TRBV12-3 or TRBV12-4 and TRBJ2-1, with D possibly TRBD2 on 5 matching bases. The CDR3 totals 17 residues. V lost 3 bases, J lost 0 bases, and 15 bases lay in between. CDR3 sequence: CASSFGLSRSSYNEQFF. CDR3 sequence (DNA): TGTGCCAGCAGTTTTGGACTCTCAAGGAGCTCCTACAATGAGCAGTTCTTC.

Only a few counts were recorded for this clonotype. V and J are TRBV10-3 and TRBJ1-5, with D possibly TRBD1 on 5 matching bases. The ends were cut back, 2 bases at V and 7 bases at J, with 15 bases in the middle. The CDR3 is 15 residues long. From germline, CDR1 is ENHRY and CDR2 SYGVKD. The CDR3 loop reads CAISETQGGDQPQHF. The CDR3, as DNA: TGTGCCATCAGTGAGACCCAGGGTGGGGACCAGCCCCAGCATTTT.